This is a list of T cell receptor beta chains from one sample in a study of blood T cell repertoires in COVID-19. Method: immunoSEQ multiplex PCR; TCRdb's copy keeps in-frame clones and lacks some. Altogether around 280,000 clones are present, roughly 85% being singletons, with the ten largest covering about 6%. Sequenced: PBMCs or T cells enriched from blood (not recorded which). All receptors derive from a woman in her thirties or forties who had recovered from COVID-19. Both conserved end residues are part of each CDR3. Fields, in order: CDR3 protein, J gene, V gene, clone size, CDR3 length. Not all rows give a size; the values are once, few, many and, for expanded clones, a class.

CAWDSLATNEKLFF,TRBJ1-4,TRBV30,-,14
CASSPGQGVFQPQHF,TRBJ1-5,TRBV28,few,15
CASSPFVTSGSSYEQYF,TRBJ2-7,TRBV18,-,17
CASVHGSASGGNEQFF,TRBJ2-1,TRBV2,-,16
CASSIYPLGGEGSYNEQFF,TRBJ2-1,TRBV19,-,19
CASSLFPDRAAYEQYF,TRBJ2-7,TRBV5-1,few,16
CASSIQGPLTTDTQYF,TRBJ2-3,TRBV2,-,16
CASLGRTSGTDTQYF,TRBJ2-3,TRBV28,-,15
CASSLLAESSYEQYF,TRBJ2-7,TRBV18,-,15
CASRPHRGPTDTQYF,TRBJ2-3,TRBV12-2,-,15
CATSRVTGRYGYTF,TRBJ1-2,TRBV15,-,14
CASRLGTGVHEQFF,TRBJ2-1,TRBV2,-,14
CASSWEYNEQFF,TRBJ2-1,TRBV28,-,12
CASSESGRSYGYTF,TRBJ1-2,TRBV19,-,14
CASQSNYGYTF,TRBJ1-2,TRBV19,once,11
CASSFSGGETQYF,TRBJ2-5,TRBV12-3/TRBV12-4,-,13
CASRPGGRNTEAFF,TRBJ1-1,TRBV28,-,14
CASSPRSGRGADTQYF,TRBJ2-3,TRBV5-4,-,16
CSASRGTGELFF,TRBJ2-2,TRBV20-1,few,12
CAWSAKVGLDYEQYF,TRBJ2-7,TRBV30,-,15
CASSPRTSGHNEQFF,TRBJ2-1,TRBV18,-,15
CAWNELQGSNEKLFF,TRBJ1-4,TRBV30,-,15
CASTVGTDNQPQHF,TRBJ1-5,TRBV28,-,14
CASRAGLAGEETQYF,TRBJ2-5,TRBV2,few,15
CASSIDRGGNQPQHF,TRBJ1-5,TRBV19,-,15
CASSQDTGNTEAFF,TRBJ1-1,TRBV4-2,-,14
CASTPRGGAYEQYF,TRBJ2-7,TRBV6-5,-,14
CASSFGAPGELNEKLFF,TRBJ1-4,TRBV7-2,-,17
CASSEVQGVEKLFF,TRBJ1-4,TRBV6-1,-,14
CASSLKGGLAGGGELFF,TRBJ2-2,TRBV7-2,-,17
CASSPGQGGYEQYF,TRBJ2-7,TRBV5-4,-,14
CASRRWGRTRGTEAFF,TRBJ1-1,TRBV5-6,-,16
CASSYPRGQGNTGELFF,TRBJ2-2,TRBV6-2/TRBV6-3,-,17
CASSLDTGRNEKLFF,TRBJ1-4,TRBV7-9,-,15
CASSPPSGSSKDTQYF,TRBJ2-3,TRBV4-2,-,16
CASSREGSEKLFF,TRBJ1-4,TRBV4-2,-,13
CASSFFLTGATHEKLFF,TRBJ1-4,TRBV28,-,17
CASSPRGSGRPMANSYNEQFF,TRBJ2-1,TRBV4-2,-,21
CASTPSRATGTLDSNQPQHF,TRBJ1-5,TRBV23-1,few,20
CASQTGALQETQYF,TRBJ2-5,TRBV6-5,-,14
CASLGHSYNEQFF,TRBJ2-1,TRBV10-2,once,13
CATSDDRGRTDTQYF,TRBJ2-3,TRBV24-1,once,15
CASSSNRGGGNTIYF,TRBJ1-3,TRBV27,-,15
CASSMQGEAFF,TRBJ1-1,TRBV19,-,11
CASSRPRTADTQYF,TRBJ2-3,TRBV11-2,-,14
CASTSPSSGRAIEQFF,TRBJ2-1,TRBV2,-,16
CASRGKRTSGFSYNEQFF,TRBJ2-1,TRBV19,-,18
CASSLTLAEQYF,TRBJ2-7,TRBV25-1,-,12
CASSQSDRRAEKLLF,TRBJ1-4,TRBV4-1,-,15
CASSQLDSSSFHEQYF,TRBJ2-7,TRBV23-1,-,16